The sequence of this T cell receptor (beta chain) was determined in a study of cytomegalovirus exposure and HLA in healthy donors. General study results and limits: The classifier was said to identify cytomegalovirus status with high specificity and sensitivity. The study found most TCR sequences rare, yet found some public TCRs in many donors. As confirmed in vitro, a few CMV-associated chains were specific for CMV antigens.

Concerning this clone: Its antigen remains unknown.

13 Jbeta primers and 60 Vbeta primers were used for the PCR. Assay used: immunoSEQ multiplex PCR; TCRdb lists only in-frame clones, some missing. The top ten hold around 3% of the sample, which has about 96,000 clones, around 79% seen once. Germline V CDR1 and CDR2: LGHNA, YSLEER. The ends lost 0 bases at V and 10 bases at J; junction bases unmatched: 5. The CDR3 runs 16 residues. The sequenced material came from PBMCs. The chain combines TRBV4-3 with TRBJ1-6, with TRBD1 matching over 11 bases. The TCR sequence derives from a female donor in good health and CMV-seropositive. CDR3 nucleotide sequence: TGCGCCAGCAGCCAAGATCCCGGGACAGGGGGATCACCCCTCCACTTT. This sequence encodes CASSQDPGTGGSPLHF.